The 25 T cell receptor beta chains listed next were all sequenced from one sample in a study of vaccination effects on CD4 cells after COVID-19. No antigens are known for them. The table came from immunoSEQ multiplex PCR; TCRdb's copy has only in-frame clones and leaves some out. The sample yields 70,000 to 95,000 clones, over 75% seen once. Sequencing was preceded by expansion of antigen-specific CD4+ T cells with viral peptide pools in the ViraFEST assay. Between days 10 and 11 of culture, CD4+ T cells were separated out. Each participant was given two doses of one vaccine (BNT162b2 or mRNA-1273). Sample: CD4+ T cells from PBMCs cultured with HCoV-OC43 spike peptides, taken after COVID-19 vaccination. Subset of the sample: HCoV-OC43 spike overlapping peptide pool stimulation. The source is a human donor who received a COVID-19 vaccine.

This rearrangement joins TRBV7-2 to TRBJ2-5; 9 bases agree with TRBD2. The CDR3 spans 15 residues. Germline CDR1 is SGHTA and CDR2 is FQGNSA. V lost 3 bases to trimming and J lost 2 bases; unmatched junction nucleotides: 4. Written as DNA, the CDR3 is TGTGCCAGCAGCTTTCAGCGGGGGGTTCAAGAGACCCAGTACTTC. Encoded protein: CASSFQRGVQETQYF. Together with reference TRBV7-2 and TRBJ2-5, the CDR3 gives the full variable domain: GAGVSQSPSNKVTEKGKDVELRCDPISGHTALYWYRQSLGQGLEFLIYFQGNSAPDKSGLPSDRFSAERTGGSVSTLTIQRTQQEDSAVYLCASSFQRGVQETQYFGPGTRLLVL.

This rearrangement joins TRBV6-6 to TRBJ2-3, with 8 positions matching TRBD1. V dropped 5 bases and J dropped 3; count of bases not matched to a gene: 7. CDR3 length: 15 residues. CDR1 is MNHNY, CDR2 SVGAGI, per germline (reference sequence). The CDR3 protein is CASSDVQGATDTQYF. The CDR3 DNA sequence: TGTGCCAGCAGTGATGTCCAGGGGGCTACAGATACGCAGTATTTT.

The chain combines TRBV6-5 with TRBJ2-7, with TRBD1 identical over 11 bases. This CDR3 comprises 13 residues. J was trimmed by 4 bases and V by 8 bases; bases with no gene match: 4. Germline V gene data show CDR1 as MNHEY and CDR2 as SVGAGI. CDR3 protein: CASGRDRGYEQYV. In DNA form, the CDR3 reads TGTGCCAGCGGCAGGGACAGGGGGTACGAGCAGTACGTC.

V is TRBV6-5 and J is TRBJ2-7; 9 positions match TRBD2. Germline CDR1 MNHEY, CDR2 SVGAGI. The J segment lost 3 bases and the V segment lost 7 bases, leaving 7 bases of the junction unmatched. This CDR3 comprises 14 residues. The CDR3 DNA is TGTGCCAGCAATCTAGCGGGAAACTTCTACGAGCAGTACGTC. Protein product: CASNLAGNFYEQYV.

CDR3 residues: CASSTPDRADYEQYV. CDR3 DNA: TGCGCCAGCAGTACCCCGGACAGGGCCGACTACGAGCAGTACGTC. The rearrangement uses TRBV23-1 and TRBJ2-7; 8 positions match TRBD1. TRBV23-1 is an open reading frame whose function is uncertain. The CDR3 runs 15 residues. V lost 5 bases and J lost 3; bases outside the gene matches: 9.

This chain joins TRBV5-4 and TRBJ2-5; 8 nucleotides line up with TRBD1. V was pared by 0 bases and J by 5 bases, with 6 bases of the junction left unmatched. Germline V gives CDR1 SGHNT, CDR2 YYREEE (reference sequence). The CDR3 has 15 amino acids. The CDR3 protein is CASSLAAGGMETQYF. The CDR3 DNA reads TGTGCCAGCAGCTTGGCCGCAGGGGGCATGGAGACCCAGTACTTC. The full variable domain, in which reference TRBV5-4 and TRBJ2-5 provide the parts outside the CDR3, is ETGVTQSPTHLIKTRGQQVTLRCSSQSGHNTVSWYQQALGQGPQFIFQYYREEENGRGNFPPRFSGLQFPNYSSELNVNALELDDSALYLCASSLAAGGMETQYFGPGTRLLVL.

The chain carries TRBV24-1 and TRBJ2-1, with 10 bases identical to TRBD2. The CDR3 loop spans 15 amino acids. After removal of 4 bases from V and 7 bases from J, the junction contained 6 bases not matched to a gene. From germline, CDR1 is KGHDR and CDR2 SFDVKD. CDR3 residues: CATSESAGGPNEQFF. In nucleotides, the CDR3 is TGTGCCACCAGTGAGTCAGCGGGGGGGCCAAATGAGCAGTTCTTC.

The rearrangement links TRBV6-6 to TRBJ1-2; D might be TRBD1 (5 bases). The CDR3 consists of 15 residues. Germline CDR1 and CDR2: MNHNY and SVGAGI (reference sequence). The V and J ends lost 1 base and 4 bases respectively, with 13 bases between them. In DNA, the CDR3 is TGTGCCAGCAGTTACTTGAGGGGAGAGAGCTATGGCTACACCTTC. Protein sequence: CASSYLRGESYGYTF.

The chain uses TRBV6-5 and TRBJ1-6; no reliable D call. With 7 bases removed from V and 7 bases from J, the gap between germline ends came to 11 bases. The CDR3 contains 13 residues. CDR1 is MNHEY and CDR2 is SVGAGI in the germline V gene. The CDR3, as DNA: TGTGCCAGCACCCCGGTTGGCAATTCACCCCTCCACTTT. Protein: CASTPVGNSPLHF.

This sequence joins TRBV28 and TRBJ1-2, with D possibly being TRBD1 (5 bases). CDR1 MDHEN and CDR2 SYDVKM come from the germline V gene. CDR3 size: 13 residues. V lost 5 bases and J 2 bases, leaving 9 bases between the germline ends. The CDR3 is CASSRQLNYGYTF. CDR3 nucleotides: TGTGCCAGCAGTCGACAGTTAAACTATGGCTACACCTTC.

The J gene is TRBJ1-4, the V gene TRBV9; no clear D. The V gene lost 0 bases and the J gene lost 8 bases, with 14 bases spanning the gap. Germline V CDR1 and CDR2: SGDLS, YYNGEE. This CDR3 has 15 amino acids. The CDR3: CASSVGTSPVEKLFF. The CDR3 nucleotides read TGTGCCAGCAGCGTAGGTACCTCCCCCGTGGAAAAACTGTTTTTT.

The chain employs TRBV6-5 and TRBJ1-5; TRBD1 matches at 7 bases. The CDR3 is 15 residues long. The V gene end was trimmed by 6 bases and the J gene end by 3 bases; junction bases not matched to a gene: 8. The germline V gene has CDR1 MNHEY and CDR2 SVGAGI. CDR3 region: CASRNQGGYNQPQHF. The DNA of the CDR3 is TGTGCCAGCAGGAACCAGGGGGGATACAATCAGCCCCAGCATTTT.

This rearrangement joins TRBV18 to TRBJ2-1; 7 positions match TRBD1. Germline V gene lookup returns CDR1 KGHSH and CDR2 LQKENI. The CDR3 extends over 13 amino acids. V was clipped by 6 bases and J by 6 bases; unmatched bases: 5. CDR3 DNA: TGTGCCAGCTCCCCGGGACAGAGCAATGAGCAGTTCTTC. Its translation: CASSPGQSNEQFF.

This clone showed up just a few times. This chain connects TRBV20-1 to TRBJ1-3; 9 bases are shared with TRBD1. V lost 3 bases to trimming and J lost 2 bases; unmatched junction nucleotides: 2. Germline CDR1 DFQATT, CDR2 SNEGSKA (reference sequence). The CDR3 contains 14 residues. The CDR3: CSASGTGTGNTIYF. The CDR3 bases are TGCAGTGCTAGTGGGACAGGGACTGGAAACACCATATATTTT.

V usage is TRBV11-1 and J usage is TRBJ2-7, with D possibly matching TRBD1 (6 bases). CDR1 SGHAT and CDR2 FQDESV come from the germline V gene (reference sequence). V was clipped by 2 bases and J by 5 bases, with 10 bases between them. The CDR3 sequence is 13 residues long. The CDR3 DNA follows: TGTGCCAGCAGCTTACAGGGGTCGGACGAGCAGTACGTC. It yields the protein CASSLQGSDEQYV.

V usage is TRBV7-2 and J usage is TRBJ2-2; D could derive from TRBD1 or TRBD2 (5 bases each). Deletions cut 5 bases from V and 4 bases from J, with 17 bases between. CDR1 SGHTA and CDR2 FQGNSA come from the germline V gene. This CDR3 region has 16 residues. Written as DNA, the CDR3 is TGTGCCAGCAGCAACGCCGGGGCGCGAGTCACCGGGGAGCTGTTTTTT. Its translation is CASSNAGARVTGELFF.

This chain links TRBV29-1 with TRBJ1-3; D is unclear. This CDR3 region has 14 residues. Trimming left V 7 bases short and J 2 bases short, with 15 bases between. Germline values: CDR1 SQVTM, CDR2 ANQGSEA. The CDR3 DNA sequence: TGCAGCGCCCACATTGATCTTACTGGAAACACCATATATTTT. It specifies CSAHIDLTGNTIYF.

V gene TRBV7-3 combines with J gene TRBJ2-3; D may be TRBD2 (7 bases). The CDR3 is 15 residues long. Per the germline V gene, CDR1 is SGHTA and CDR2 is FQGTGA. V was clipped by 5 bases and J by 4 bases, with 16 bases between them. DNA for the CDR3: TGTGCCAGCAGCCCCGGCCCCGGGGGGCCAGATACGCAGTATTTT. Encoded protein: CASSPGPGGPDTQYF.

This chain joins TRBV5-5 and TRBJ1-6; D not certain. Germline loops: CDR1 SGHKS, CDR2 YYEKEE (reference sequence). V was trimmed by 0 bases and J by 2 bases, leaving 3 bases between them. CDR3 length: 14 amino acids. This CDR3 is CASSLVAYNSPLHF. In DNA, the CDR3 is TGTGCCAGCAGCTTGGTAGCCTATAATTCACCCCTCCACTTT.

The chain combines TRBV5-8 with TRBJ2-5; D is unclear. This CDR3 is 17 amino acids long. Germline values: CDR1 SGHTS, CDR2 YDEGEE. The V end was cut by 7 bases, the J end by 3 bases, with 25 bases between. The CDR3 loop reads CASPISPTRVFKETQYF. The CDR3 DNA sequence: TGTGCCAGCCCCATTTCCCCAACCCGGGTTTTTAAAGAGACCCAGTACTTC.

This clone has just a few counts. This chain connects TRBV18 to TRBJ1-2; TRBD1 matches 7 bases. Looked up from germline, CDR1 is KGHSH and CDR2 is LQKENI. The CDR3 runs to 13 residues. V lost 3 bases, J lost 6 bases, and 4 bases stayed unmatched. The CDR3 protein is CASSPTGWDGYTF. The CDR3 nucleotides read TGTGCCAGCTCACCGACAGGGTGGGATGGCTACACCTTC. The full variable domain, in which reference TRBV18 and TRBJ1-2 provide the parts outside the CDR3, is NAGVMQNPRHLVRRRGQEARLRCSPMKGHSHVYWYRQLPEEGLKFMVYLQKENIIDESGMPKERFSAEFPKEGPSILRIQQVVRGDSAAYFCASSPTGWDGYTFGSGTRLTVV.

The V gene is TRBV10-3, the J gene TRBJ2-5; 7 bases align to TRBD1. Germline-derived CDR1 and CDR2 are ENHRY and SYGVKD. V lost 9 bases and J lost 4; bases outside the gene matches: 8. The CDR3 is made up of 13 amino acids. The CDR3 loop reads CAIGRQGRETQYF. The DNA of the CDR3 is TGTGCCATAGGGAGACAGGGACGAGAGACCCAGTACTTC.

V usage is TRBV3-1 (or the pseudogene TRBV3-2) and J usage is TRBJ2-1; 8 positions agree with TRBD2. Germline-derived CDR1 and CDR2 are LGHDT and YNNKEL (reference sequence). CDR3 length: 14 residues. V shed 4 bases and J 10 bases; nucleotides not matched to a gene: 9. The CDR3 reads CASSPSGGGREQFF. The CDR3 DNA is TGTGCCAGCAGCCCGAGCGGCGGGGGGAGGGAGCAGTTCTTC.

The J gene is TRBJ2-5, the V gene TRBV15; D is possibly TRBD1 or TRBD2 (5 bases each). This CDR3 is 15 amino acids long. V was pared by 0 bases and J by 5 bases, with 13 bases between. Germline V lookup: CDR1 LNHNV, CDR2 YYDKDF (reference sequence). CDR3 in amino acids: CATSRDLSREETQYF. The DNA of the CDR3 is TGTGCCACCAGCAGAGACTTGAGCAGGGAGGAGACCCAGTACTTC.

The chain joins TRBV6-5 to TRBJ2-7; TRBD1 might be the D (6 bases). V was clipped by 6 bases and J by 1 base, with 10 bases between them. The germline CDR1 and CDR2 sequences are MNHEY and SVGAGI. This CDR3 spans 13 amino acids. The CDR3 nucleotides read TGTGCCAGCAGGCCCAGGGGATCCTACGAGCAGTACGTC. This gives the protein CASRPRGSYEQYV.